Included here is one TCR beta chain sequence, with context. Its antigen target is currently unknown. No base quality information exists; no much larger clone differs at one position. The record originates from a study of technical replicates of blood from several donors (dated by TCRdb to the late 2010s). Unmatched junction bases come to 5, with V trimmed by 7 bases and J by 5 bases. For CDR1 and CDR2, the germline V gene (reference sequence) lists WNHNN and SYGVQD. The CDR3 contains 13 residues, cysteine and phenylalanine counted. The DNA shown is the 39-base CDR3, in frame from base 1. Libraries were made using the immunoSEQ multiplex PCR assay. Not all clones reach the TCRdb copy of this immuneACCESS table, which keeps in-frame sequences only. Checked studies attribute under half of the gap to unresolved V genes and leave the rest unexplained. Across this sample there are 87,000 or so clones, with 95% seen only once. The top ten clones comprise roughly 0.35% of the sample.

Material for sequencing was T cells isolated from PBMCs. The V and J genes are TRBV10-1 and TRBJ1-1; a stretch of 9 junction bases matches TRBD1. The receptor comes from a human donor in good health. The DNA reads as follows: TGCGCCAGCACACAGGGGGCAGAGACTGAAGCTTTCTTT. It specifies CASTQGAETEAFF.